Listed here is a single T cell receptor beta chain. The sample comes from a study of blood T cell repertoires in COVID-19. Study-level information: T cells, B-cell-depleted T cells, or PBMCs provided the cDNA or gDNA that served as material.

With 0 bases clipped from V and 3 bases from J, the junction kept 1 base outside the gene matches. The CDR3 totals 15 residues. Looked up from germline, CDR1 is MNHEY and CDR2 is SMNVEV (reference sequence). Profiled with immunoSEQ multiplex PCR; TCRdb holds only in-frame clones, not every one. Among approximately 300,000 clones, more than 90% were seen once, and the ten largest hold 2% to 3%. Individuals aged roughly 18 to 100 years were recruited from 24 US areas. Self-reported history from a screening survey and questionnaire set each donor's cohort. Among Cohort 3 donors, those recovered had two negative PCRs, clearance, or symptom resolution.

The receptor comes from a man between 60 and 70 years old who had recovered from COVID-19. This sequence joins TRBV27 and TRBJ1-3, with TRBD1 identical over 8 bases. Sequencing used PBMCs or T cells enriched from blood (not recorded which). As DNA, the CDR3 is TGTGCCAGCAGTTTATCCGGACAGGGTGGAAACACCATATATTTT. As protein: CASSLSGQGGNTIYF.